This passage covers 28 T cell receptor beta chains from one sample sequenced in a study of T cells after yellow fever vaccination (dated by TCRdb to the late 2010s). What this sample's treatment or condition label stands for: live attenuated yellow fever vaccine strain. The library was generated by 5' RACE. The data were produced on an Illumina NovaSeq 6000. The public reads were run again by TCRdb, first through fastp at Q25 and then through MiXCR, and only productive beta chains were kept. One record per CDR3 amino acid sequence lists the most common genes and DNA. The sample includes some 320,000 distinct CDR3 sequences, with 3.5% to 5% observed a single time. Approximately 19% of the sample rests with the top ten. The material was PBMCs, obtained 15 days after the yellow fever booster vaccination. The source of these receptors is a man younger than 30 who received the YFV17D yellow fever vaccine.

Only a few counts were recorded for this clonotype. This sequence joins TRBV24-1 and TRBJ2-3, with 7 bases that match TRBD2. CDR3 length: 15 residues. Germline assignment: CDR1 KGHDR and CDR2 SFDVKD. Unmatched junction bases numbered 4, after V lost 3 bases and J lost 2 bases. CDR3 bases: TGTGCCACCAGTGATGGAGCGGGAAACACAGATACGCAGTATTTT. This encodes CATSDGAGNTDTQYF.

This chain connects TRBV5-1 to TRBJ2-6; D is perhaps TRBD1 (6 bases). V dropped 5 bases and J dropped 1 base, with 7 bases sitting between them. The V gene's germline CDR1 is SGHRS and CDR2 YFSETQ. The CDR3 contains 14 residues. The CDR3 DNA follows: TGCGCCAGCAGAACAGGGTCTGGGGCCAACGTCCTGACTTTC. Its protein is CASRTGSGANVLTF.

This chain connects TRBV5-1 to TRBJ1-4, with TRBD1 matching over 9 bases. Trimming took 0 bases from V and 6 from J; bases not matched to a gene: 3. Germline V CDR1 and CDR2: SGHRS, YFSETQ. This CDR3 has 15 residues. CDR3 sequence reads: CASSLVGTGHEKLFF. CDR3 sequence (DNA): TGCGCCAGCAGCTTGGTGGGGACAGGGCATGAAAAACTGTTTTTT.

In this sample, this clonotype turned up a few times. J is TRBJ2-3 and V is TRBV2; 8 positions agree with TRBD2. V shed 6 bases and J 1 base; nucleotides not matched to a gene: 3. Germline V gives CDR1 SNHLY, CDR2 FYNNEI. The CDR3 totals 14 residues. CDR3 nucleotide sequence: TGTGCCAGCAGACCACTAGCGGGCACAGATACGCAGTATTTT. Encoded protein: CASRPLAGTDTQYF.

This rearrangement joins TRBV11-2 to TRBJ1-1; 8 positions agree with TRBD1. V dropped 1 base and J dropped 3; count of bases not matched to a gene: 13. The CDR3 totals 18 residues. Germline CDR1 is SGHAT and CDR2 is FQNNGV. CDR3 loop: CASSLAYQGAFRDTEAFF. CDR3 DNA sequence: TGTGCCAGCAGCTTAGCGTACCAGGGGGCTTTCAGAGACACTGAAGCTTTCTTT. The variable domain in full, completed from reference TRBV11-2 and TRBJ1-1, reads EAGVAQSPRYKIIEKRQSVAFWCNPISGHATLYWYQQILGQGPKLLIQFQNNGVVDDSQLPKDRFSAERLKGVDSTLKIQPAKLEDSAVYLCASSLAYQGAFRDTEAFFGQGTRLTVV.

This clonotype was picked up many times. CDR3 bases: TGTGCCAGCAGTTATGGGGAACCCTACGAGCAGTACGTC. Its protein product is CASSYGEPYEQYV. The chain is built from TRBV6-6 and TRBJ2-7, with unresolved D. This CDR3 has 13 amino acids. In germline, CDR1 is MNHNY, CDR2 SVGAGI (reference sequence). The germline V and J ends were trimmed by 3 bases and 2 bases, with 8 bases remaining between them.

There are a few counts of this clonotype. The rearrangement uses TRBV3-1 and TRBJ1-1; TRBD1 might be the D (6 bases). V lost 3 bases to trimming and J lost 8 bases, with 13 bases between them. CDR3 length: 13 amino acids. Germline V CDR1 and CDR2: LGHDT, YNNKEL (reference sequence). The CDR3 DNA reads TGTGCCAGCAGCCATTCCGGGACACCAGAAGCTTTCTTT. Its translation: CASSHSGTPEAFF. The full variable domain, with the rest looked up from reference TRBV3-1 and TRBJ1-1, is DTAVSQTPKYLVTQMGNDKSIKCEQNLGHDTMYWYKQDSKKFLKIMFSYNNKELIINETVPNRFSPKSPDKAHLNLHINSLELGDSAVYFCASSHSGTPEAFFGQGTRLTVV.

Ten or more counts support this clonotype. V usage is TRBV7-3 and J usage is TRBJ2-3, with 7 bases identical to TRBD1. The CDR3 runs 14 residues. Germline values: CDR1 SGHTA, CDR2 FQGTGA. The ends lost 1 base at V and 7 bases at J; junction bases unmatched: 5. For the CDR3, the DNA is TGTGCCAGCAGCTTAAGTGAGGGGGCGAATACGCAGTATTTT. Residues: CASSLSEGANTQYF.

This clonotype was observed a handful of times. The V call is TRBV6-6, the J call TRBJ2-3, with 13 bases matching TRBD2. Germline CDR1 reads MNHNY; CDR2 reads SVGAGI (reference sequence). The ends lost 5 bases at V and 2 bases at J; junction bases unmatched: 4. CDR3 length equals 16 residues. CDR3 protein: CASSTGLAGPTDTQYF. The CDR3 coding sequence is TGTGCCAGCAGTACGGGACTAGCGGGGCCCACAGATACGCAGTATTTT.

This clonotype turned up a few times. This sequence joins TRBV6-2 or TRBV6-3 and TRBJ2-7; 7 bases are shared with TRBD1. Germline V gene sequence: CDR1 MNHEY, CDR2 SVGEGT. The CDR3 runs to 14 residues. With V trimmed by 8 bases and J by 3 bases, 10 bases remained unmatched. The CDR3 sequence is CASHDSGGIYEQYV. CDR3 bases: TGTGCCAGCCATGATTCAGGGGGTATCTACGAGCAGTACGTC.

This clonotype showed up many times. The rearrangement uses TRBV12-3 or TRBV12-4 and TRBJ2-3, with 9 bases matching TRBD2. V was clipped by 10 bases and J by 0 bases; unmatched bases: 2. CDR3 length: 13 residues. CDR3 nucleotides: TGTGCCACCCTAGCGGGAAGCACAGATACGCAGTATTTT. Its translation: CATLAGSTDTQYF.

The V and J genes are TRBV19 and TRBJ2-3, with D possibly matching TRBD2 (6 bases). Trimming pared 6 bases from V and 2 bases from J, leaving 12 bases between. The CDR3 has 14 amino acids. The germline CDR1 and CDR2 sequences are LNHDA and SQIVND (reference sequence). The CDR3 sequence is CASSAGTFTDTQYF. The CDR3 DNA follows: TGTGCCAGTAGCGCGGGAACGTTCACAGATACGCAGTATTTT. Full variable domain (outside the CDR3, taken from reference TRBV19 and TRBJ2-3): DGGITQSPKYLFRKEGQNVTLSCEQNLNHDAMYWYRQDPGQGLRLIYYSQIVNDFQKGDIAEGYSVSREKKESFPLTVTSAQKNPTAFYLCASSAGTFTDTQYFGPGTRLTVL.

The chain recombines TRBV9 with TRBJ2-5; 8 bases line up with TRBD2. Germline V gene sequence: CDR1 SGDLS, CDR2 YYNGEE. CDR3 length equals 16 residues. The V and J ends lost 0 bases and 5 bases, in that order; junction bases with no gene match: 9. CDR3 in DNA: TGTGCCAGCAGCGTAGGTGTCGGGGGGGTCTTGGAGACCCAGTACTTC. It translates to CASSVGVGGVLETQYF.

The V and J genes are TRBV4-3 and TRBJ2-2, with D possibly being TRBD2 (6 bases). CDR3 length: 17 amino acids. Germline V gene sequence: CDR1 LGHNA, CDR2 YSLEER. V was shortened by 2 bases and J by 6 bases, with 19 bases between the two germline ends. This CDR3 reads CASSQSVDWEDPGELFF. For the CDR3, the DNA is TGCGCCAGCAGCCAAAGCGTGGACTGGGAGGACCCCGGGGAGCTGTTTTTT.

The chain employs TRBV30 and TRBJ2-7; D possibly uses TRBD1 or TRBD2 (6 bases each). Germline V CDR1 and CDR2: GTSNPN, SVGIG (reference sequence). The CDR3 consists of 17 residues. With 0 bases removed from V and 0 bases from J, the gap between germline ends came to 18 bases. The chain's CDR3 is CAWSVKAGTGYSYEQYF. The CDR3 DNA reads TGTGCCTGGAGTGTAAAGGCGGGAACAGGGTACTCCTACGAGCAGTACTTC.

The J gene is TRBJ2-2, the V gene TRBV5-4; 9 positions agree with TRBD2. V gave up 5 bases and J gave up 3 bases; unmatched junction bases: 5. This CDR3 spans 15 amino acids. The germline gives CDR1 SGHNT, CDR2 YYREEE (reference sequence). The chain's CDR3 is CASRKAGGYTGELFF. CDR3 in DNA: TGTGCCAGCAGAAAAGCGGGGGGTTACACCGGGGAGCTGTTTTTT.

This clonotype was counted only a few times. The rearrangement uses TRBV7-9 and TRBJ1-3; no reliable D call. Germline CDR1 is SEHNR and CDR2 is FQNEAQ (reference sequence). The germline V and J ends were trimmed by 5 bases and 0 bases, with 14 bases remaining between them. This CDR3 spans 16 amino acids. CDR3 sequence: CASSDTVKLSGNTIYF. The CDR3 nucleotides are TGTGCCAGCAGCGATACCGTAAAACTCTCTGGAAACACCATATATTTT.

This chain uses TRBV27 with TRBJ1-5, with D unresolved. This CDR3 region has 15 residues. Germline values: CDR1 MNHEY, CDR2 SMNVEV (reference sequence). Trimming cost V 4 bases and J 3 bases, with 13 bases left between them. As DNA, the CDR3 is TGTGCCAGCAGTTCCCGATCACAATTCAATCAGCCCCAGCATTTT. Amino acids: CASSSRSQFNQPQHF.

The chain employs TRBV7-9 and TRBJ1-4; D is uncertain. V was trimmed by 5 bases and J by 8 bases, leaving 15 bases between them. This CDR3 contains 14 residues. The V gene's germline CDR1 is SEHNR and CDR2 FQNEAQ (reference sequence). The CDR3: CASSLPSIQEKLFF. CDR3 coding DNA: TGTGCCAGCAGCCTCCCATCGATACAGGAAAAACTGTTTTTT. Supplemented by reference TRBV7-9 and TRBJ1-4, the full variable domain reads DTGVSQNPRHKITKRGQNVTFRCDPISEHNRLYWYRQTLGQGPEFLTYFQNEAQLEKSRLLSDRFSAERPKGSFSTLEIQRTEQGDSAMYLCASSLPSIQEKLFFGSGTQLSVL.

V is TRBV5-1 and J is TRBJ1-4, with 8 bases matching TRBD1. Losses at the gene ends were 5 bases for V and 7 bases for J; bases not matched to a gene: 7. CDR1 is SGHRS, CDR2 YFSETQ, per germline. There are 14 residues in the CDR3. CDR3 DNA: TGCGCCAGCAGTCCCGACAGGGGAAGTGAAAAACTGTTTTTT. Translating it yields CASSPDRGSEKLFF.

This clonotype was seen repeatedly, ten times or more. The genes are TRBV12-3 or TRBV12-4 and TRBJ2-4; 9 nucleotides agree with TRBD1. Trimming removed 8 bases from V and 8 bases from J; junction bases left unmatched: 7. The CDR3 loop spans 13 amino acids. CDR3 nucleotide sequence: TGTGCCAGCCTAGGGACAGGGATGGACATTCAGTACTTC. Translating gives CASLGTGMDIQYF.

There are many counts of this clonotype. V gene TRBV29-1 combines with J gene TRBJ2-5; D could derive from TRBD1 or TRBD2 (5 bases each). Germline V gives CDR1 SQVTM, CDR2 ANQGSEA. V was shortened by 6 bases and J by 2 bases, with 16 bases between the two germline ends. The CDR3 consists of 14 residues. The CDR3: CSVPLGGYQETQYF. The DNA for the CDR3 is TGCAGCGTCCCGCTTGGGGGTTATCAAGAGACCCAGTACTTC. Looking up the rest from reference TRBV29-1 and TRBJ2-5 gives the full variable domain: SAVISQKPSRDICQRGTSLTIQCQVDSQVTMMFWYRQQPGQSLTLIATANQGSEATYESGFVIDKFPISRPNLTFSTLTVSNMSPEDSSIYLCSVPLGGYQETQYFGPGTRLLVL.

This clonotype was picked up many times. V usage is TRBV4-1 and J usage is TRBJ1-5; unclear D gene. In germline, CDR1 is MGHRA, CDR2 YSYEKL. The length of the CDR3 is 13 residues. V was trimmed by 4 bases and J by 8 bases, leaving 12 bases between them. This CDR3 is CASSRMGGEPQHF. CDR3 DNA sequence: TGCGCCAGCAGCCGGATGGGCGGAGAGCCCCAGCATTTT.

The chain recombines TRBV5-4 with TRBJ1-5; TRBD1 matches at 8 bases. Per the germline V gene, CDR1 is SGHNT and CDR2 is YYREEE (reference sequence). This CDR3 has 16 residues. V shed 0 bases and J 4 bases; nucleotides not matched to a gene: 6. In nucleotides, the CDR3 is TGTGCCAGCAGCTTGGTTCCGGACAGGGAAAATCAGCCCCAGCATTTT. Translation: CASSLVPDRENQPQHF.

The table lists this clonotype with many counts. This chain links TRBV7-9 with TRBJ1-2; a weak D match, TRBD1 (6 bases). Germline values: CDR1 SEHNR, CDR2 FQNEAQ (reference sequence). Trimming took 3 bases from V and 1 from J, leaving 9 bases between them. There are 14 residues in the CDR3. CDR3 in amino acids: CASSLGQNNYGYTF. DNA of the CDR3: TGTGCCAGCAGCTTGGGACAAAATAACTATGGCTACACCTTC.

The table lists this clonotype with many counts. The V gene is TRBV7-3, the J gene TRBJ1-6; D possibly corresponds to TRBD1 (5 bases). Germline V lookup: CDR1 SGHTA, CDR2 FQGTGA. This CDR3 comprises 14 residues. The germline V and J ends were trimmed by 6 bases and 10 bases, with 16 bases remaining between them. DNA of the CDR3: TGTGCCAGCAGTGTGGGTGGGGCCCGATCACCCCTCCACTTT. This encodes CASSVGGARSPLHF.

This clonotype has a count of ten or more. This chain joins TRBV30 and TRBJ1-2; 7 positions match TRBD1. This CDR3 is 15 amino acids long. Germline V gene lookup returns CDR1 GTSNPN and CDR2 SVGIG (reference sequence). Unmatched junction bases numbered 11, after V lost 0 bases and J lost 7 bases. The CDR3 bases are TGTGCCTGGAGTGTACAAGAAAGGGGGCTACGTGGCTACACCTTC. Translated, it gives CAWSVQERGLRGYTF.

Many counts were recorded for this clonotype. The genes are TRBV18 and TRBJ1-1; D not resolved. V was clipped by 3 bases and J by 3 bases, with 17 bases between them. The CDR3 is 16 amino acids. CDR1 is KGHSH, CDR2 LQKENI, per germline. CDR3 in DNA: TGTGCCAGCTCACCGGGTGGACCGTTTCGGGACACTGAAGCTTTCTTT. Its protein product is CASSPGGPFRDTEAFF.